The present TCR beta chain was sequenced within a study of T cells expressing NK-cell markers. About the study: It was sorted CD3+CD56+NKG2C+, CD3+CD56+NKG2C- and CD3+CD56-NKG2C+ T cells that supplied the TCR beta repertoires.

The CDR3 is 14 residues long. Looked up from germline, CDR1 is LGHDT and CDR2 is YNNKEL (reference sequence). TCRdb re-called the 5' RACE reads; every CDR3 protein appears as one record, without DNA. The sample holds hundreds of thousands of distinct CDR3 sequences. The chain is built from TRBV3-1 and TRBJ2-2. Specimen: blood T cells: a sorted CD56 or NKG2C T cell subset, CD4+ or CD8+ T cells, or bulk PBMC T cells (not recorded which). This TCR derives from a man aged 18-70 years in good health. CDR3 sequence reads: CASSQDLRAGELFF. The whole variable domain, remainder taken from reference TRBV3-1 and TRBJ2-2, is DTAVSQTPKYLVTQMGNDKSIKCEQNLGHDTMYWYKQDSKKFLKIMFSYNNKELIINETVPNRFSPKSPDKAHLNLHINSLELGDSAVYFCASSQDLRAGELFFGEGSRLTVL.